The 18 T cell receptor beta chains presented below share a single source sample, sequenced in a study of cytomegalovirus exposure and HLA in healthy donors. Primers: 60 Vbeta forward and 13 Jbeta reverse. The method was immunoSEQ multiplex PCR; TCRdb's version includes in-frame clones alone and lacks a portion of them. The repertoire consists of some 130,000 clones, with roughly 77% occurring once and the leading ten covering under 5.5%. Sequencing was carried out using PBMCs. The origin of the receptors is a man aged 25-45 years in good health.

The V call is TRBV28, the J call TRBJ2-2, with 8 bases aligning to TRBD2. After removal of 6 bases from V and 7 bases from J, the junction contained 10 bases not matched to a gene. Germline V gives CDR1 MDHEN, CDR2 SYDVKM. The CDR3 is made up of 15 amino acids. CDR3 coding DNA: TGTGCCAGCAGCCAACCGGGAGGGAAACTCGGGGAGCTGTTTTTT. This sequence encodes CASSQPGGKLGELFF.

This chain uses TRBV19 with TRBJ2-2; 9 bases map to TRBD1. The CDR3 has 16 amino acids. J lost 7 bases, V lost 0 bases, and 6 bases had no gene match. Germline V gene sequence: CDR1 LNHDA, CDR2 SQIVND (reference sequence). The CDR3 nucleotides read TGTGCCAGTAGTATAGACAGGGACAGGGCGAACGGGGAGCTGTTTTTT. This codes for CASSIDRDRANGELFF.

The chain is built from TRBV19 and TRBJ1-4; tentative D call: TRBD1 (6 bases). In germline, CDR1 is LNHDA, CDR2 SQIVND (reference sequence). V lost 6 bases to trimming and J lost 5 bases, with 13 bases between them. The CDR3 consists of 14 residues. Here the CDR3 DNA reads TGTGCCAGTAGCCTGGACAGCTTCAATGAAAAACTGTTTTTT. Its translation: CASSLDSFNEKLFF.

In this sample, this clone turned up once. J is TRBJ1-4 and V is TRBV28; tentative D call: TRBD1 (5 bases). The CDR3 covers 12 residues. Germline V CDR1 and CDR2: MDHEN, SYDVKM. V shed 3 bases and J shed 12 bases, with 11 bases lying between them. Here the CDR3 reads CASSFSPRELFF. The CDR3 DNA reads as TGTGCCAGCAGTTTTAGCCCCAGGGAACTGTTTTTT.

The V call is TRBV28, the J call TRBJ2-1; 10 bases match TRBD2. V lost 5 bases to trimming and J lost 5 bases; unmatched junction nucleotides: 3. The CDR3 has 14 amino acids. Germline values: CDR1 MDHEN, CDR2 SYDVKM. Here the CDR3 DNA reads TGTGCCAGCAGTCGGACTAGCGGACACAATGAGCAGTTCTTC. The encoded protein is CASSRTSGHNEQFF.

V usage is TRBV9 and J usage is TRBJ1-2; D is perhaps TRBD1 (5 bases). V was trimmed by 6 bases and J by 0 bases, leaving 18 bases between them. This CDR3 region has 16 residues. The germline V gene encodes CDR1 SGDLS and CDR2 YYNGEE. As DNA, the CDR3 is TGTGCCAGCACTTCGGGGGGGAGGTGGGCTAACTATGGCTACACCTTC. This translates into CASTSGGRWANYGYTF.

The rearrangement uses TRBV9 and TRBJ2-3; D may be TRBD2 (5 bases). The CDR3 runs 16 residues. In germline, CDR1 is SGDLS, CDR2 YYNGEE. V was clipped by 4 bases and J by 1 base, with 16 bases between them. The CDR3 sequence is CASSHIEGPGTDTQYF. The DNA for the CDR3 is TGTGCCAGCAGCCACATAGAGGGTCCCGGCACAGATACGCAGTATTTT.

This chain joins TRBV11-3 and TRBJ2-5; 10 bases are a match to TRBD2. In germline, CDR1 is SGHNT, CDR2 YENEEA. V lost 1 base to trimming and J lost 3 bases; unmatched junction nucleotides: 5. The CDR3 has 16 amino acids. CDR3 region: CASSLGTSGIEETQYF. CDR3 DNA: TGTGCCAGCAGCTTAGGAACTAGCGGGATCGAAGAGACCCAGTACTTC.

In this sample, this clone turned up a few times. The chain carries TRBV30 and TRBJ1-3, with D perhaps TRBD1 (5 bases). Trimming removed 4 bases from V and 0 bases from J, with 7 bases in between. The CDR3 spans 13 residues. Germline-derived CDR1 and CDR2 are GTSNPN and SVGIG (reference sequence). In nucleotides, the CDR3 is TGTGCCTGGACAGGGTACTCTGGAAACACCATATATTTT. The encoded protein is CAWTGYSGNTIYF.

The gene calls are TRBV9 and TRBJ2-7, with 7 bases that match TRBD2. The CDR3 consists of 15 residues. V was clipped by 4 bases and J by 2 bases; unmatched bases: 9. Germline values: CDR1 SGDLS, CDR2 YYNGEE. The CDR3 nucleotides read TGTGCCAGCAGCTCCAGGTCGGGGGGAGCCTACGAGCAGTACTTC. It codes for CASSSRSGGAYEQYF.

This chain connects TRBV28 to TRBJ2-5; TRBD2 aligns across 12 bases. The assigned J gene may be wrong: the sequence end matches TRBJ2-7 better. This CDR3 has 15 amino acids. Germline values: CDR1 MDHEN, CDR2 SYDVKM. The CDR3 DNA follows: TGTGCCAGCAGTCCGGCGACTAGCGGGAGCTACGAGCAGTACTTC. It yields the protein CASSPATSGSYEQYF.

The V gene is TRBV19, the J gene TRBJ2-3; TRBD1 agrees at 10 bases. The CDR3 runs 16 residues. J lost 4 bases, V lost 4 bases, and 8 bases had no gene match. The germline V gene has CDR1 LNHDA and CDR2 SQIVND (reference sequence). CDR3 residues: CASSTRTGGTADTQYF. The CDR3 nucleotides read TGTGCCAGTAGTACTCGGACAGGGGGTACCGCAGATACGCAGTATTTT.

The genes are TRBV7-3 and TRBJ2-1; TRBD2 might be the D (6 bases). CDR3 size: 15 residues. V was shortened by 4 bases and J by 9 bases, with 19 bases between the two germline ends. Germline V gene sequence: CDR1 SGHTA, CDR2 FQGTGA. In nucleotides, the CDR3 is TGTGCCAGCAGCTCAACTCTAGGCGGGAACGTTGAGCAGTTCTTC. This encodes CASSSTLGGNVEQFF.

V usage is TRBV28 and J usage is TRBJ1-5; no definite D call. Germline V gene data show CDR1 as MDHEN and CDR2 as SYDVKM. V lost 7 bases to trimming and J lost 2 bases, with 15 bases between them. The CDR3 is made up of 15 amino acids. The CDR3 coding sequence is TGTGCCAGCAAAGCGGTCCACAGAGGCAATCAGCCCCAGCATTTT. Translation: CASKAVHRGNQPQHF.

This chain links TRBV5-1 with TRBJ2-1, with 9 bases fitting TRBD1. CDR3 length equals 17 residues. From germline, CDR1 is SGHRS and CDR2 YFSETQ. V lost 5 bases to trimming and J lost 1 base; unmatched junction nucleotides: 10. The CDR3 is CASSAGTGLGSYNEQFF. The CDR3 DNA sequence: TGCGCCAGCAGTGCCGGGACAGGGCTAGGGTCCTACAATGAGCAGTTCTTC.

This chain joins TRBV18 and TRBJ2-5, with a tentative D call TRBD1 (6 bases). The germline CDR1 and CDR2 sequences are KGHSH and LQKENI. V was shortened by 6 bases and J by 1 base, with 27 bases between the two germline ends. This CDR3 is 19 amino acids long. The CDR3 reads CASSPSGQLSIRRQETQYF. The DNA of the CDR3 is TGTGCCAGCTCGCCCTCTGGACAGTTATCAATTAGACGCCAAGAGACCCAGTACTTC.

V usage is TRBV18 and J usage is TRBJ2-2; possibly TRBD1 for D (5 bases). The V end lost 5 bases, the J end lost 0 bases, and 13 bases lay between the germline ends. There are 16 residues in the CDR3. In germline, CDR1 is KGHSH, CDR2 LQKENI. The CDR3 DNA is TGTGCCAGCTCATACGACACAGGCGCGAACACCGGGGAGCTGTTTTTT. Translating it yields CASSYDTGANTGELFF.

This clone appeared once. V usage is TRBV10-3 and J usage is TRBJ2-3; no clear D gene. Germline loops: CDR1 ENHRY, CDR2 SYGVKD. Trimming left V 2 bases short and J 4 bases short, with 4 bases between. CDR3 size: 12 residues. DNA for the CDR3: TGTGCCATCAGTGAGGACTCAGATACGCAGTATTTT. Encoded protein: CAISEDSDTQYF.